A selection of T cell receptor beta chains follows, all from one sample in a study of blood T cell repertoires in COVID-19. TCRdb's copy holds only in-frame clones and misses some; the assay was immunoSEQ multiplex PCR. The sample includes about 140,000 clones, approximately 85% of them seen just once. The sequencing input was peripheral blood. Source of these receptors: a man in his sixties or seventies with acute or convalescent COVID-19. Both conserved end residues are trimmed from each CDR3. The order of the fields is CDR3 protein, J gene, D gene, V gene. The D gene is left open where the match is weak.

CDR3 protein: ASRPNRGHGEGYT
J gene: TRBJ1-2
D gene: TRBD1
V gene: TRBV19

CDR3 protein: ASSILSWVAMGSSYGYT
J gene: TRBJ1-2
D gene: NA
V gene: TRBV19

CDR3 protein: ASSSGTRQYNSPLH
J gene: TRBJ1-6
D gene: NA
V gene: TRBV2

CDR3 protein: ASSLSGIGEQF
J gene: TRBJ2-1
D gene: NA
V gene: TRBV5-6

CDR3 protein: ASSVVGQGHYEQY
J gene: TRBJ2-7
D gene: TRBD1
V gene: TRBV9

CDR3 protein: ASSEQGFTGELF
J gene: TRBJ2-2
D gene: NA
V gene: TRBV10-1

CDR3 protein: ASSLAGRPSEQY
J gene: TRBJ2-7
D gene: NA
V gene: TRBV27

CDR3 protein: ASSFGQGGTEAF
J gene: TRBJ1-1
D gene: TRBD1
V gene: TRBV5-1

CDR3 protein: ASSFGGTGYNEQF
J gene: TRBJ2-1
D gene: TRBD1
V gene: TRBV28

CDR3 protein: ATRQGSNTGELF
J gene: TRBJ2-2
D gene: TRBD1
V gene: TRBV12-5

CDR3 protein: ASSYSSNQPQH
J gene: TRBJ1-5
D gene: NA
V gene: TRBV6-5

CDR3 protein: ASRPRLTGGVD
J gene: TRBJ2-7
D gene: TRBD1
V gene: TRBV6-5

CDR3 protein: ASSLHWGADTGELF
J gene: TRBJ2-2
D gene: NA
V gene: TRBV28

CDR3 protein: ASRPPGGAPTDTQY
J gene: TRBJ2-3
D gene: TRBD1
V gene: TRBV6-6

CDR3 protein: ASSPSGTGLSYPEAF
J gene: TRBJ1-1
D gene: TRBD1
V gene: TRBV11-2

CDR3 protein: ATWHEQY
J gene: TRBJ2-7
D gene: NA
V gene: TRBV2

CDR3 protein: ASSYTGTTEAF
J gene: TRBJ1-1
D gene: NA
V gene: TRBV6-5

CDR3 protein: ASSGGLGFPTDTQY
J gene: TRBJ2-3
D gene: NA
V gene: TRBV10-1

CDR3 protein: ASSAVLAGNTGELF
J gene: TRBJ2-2
D gene: TRBD2
V gene: TRBV10-2

CDR3 protein: ASSPPGGFGSRTEAF
J gene: TRBJ1-1
D gene: NA
V gene: TRBV18

CDR3 protein: ASSPGQGFSGANVLT
J gene: TRBJ2-6
D gene: TRBD1
V gene: TRBV28

CDR3 protein: ASSSGTTYGYT
J gene: TRBJ1-2
D gene: NA
V gene: TRBV28

CDR3 protein: ASSSPGQGDYGYT
J gene: TRBJ1-2
D gene: TRBD1
V gene: TRBV7-9

CDR3 protein: ASSLGGQRRETQY
J gene: TRBJ2-5
D gene: NA
V gene: TRBV7-8

CDR3 protein: ASSSPGAGANVLT
J gene: TRBJ2-6
D gene: NA
V gene: TRBV27

CDR3 protein: ASRTGFVDGYT
J gene: TRBJ1-2
D gene: TRBD1
V gene: TRBV27

CDR3 protein: ASTSLRDTKYGYT
J gene: TRBJ1-2
D gene: NA
V gene: TRBV2

CDR3 protein: ASSAWDYPQETQY
J gene: TRBJ2-5
D gene: TRBD2
V gene: TRBV9

CDR3 protein: ASSEAWQGVLGNQPQH
J gene: TRBJ1-5
D gene: TRBD1
V gene: TRBV2

CDR3 protein: ASSQPGVEAF
J gene: TRBJ1-1
D gene: NA
V gene: TRBV4-1

CDR3 protein: ASSLGGSRATNEKLF
J gene: TRBJ1-4
D gene: NA
V gene: TRBV5-5

CDR3 protein: ASSLTGTNTEAF
J gene: TRBJ1-1
D gene: NA
V gene: TRBV7-2

CDR3 protein: AWSVLTGANSPLH
J gene: TRBJ1-6
D gene: TRBD1
V gene: TRBV30

CDR3 protein: ASSPMGTPGNTIY
J gene: TRBJ1-3
D gene: NA
V gene: TRBV6-5

CDR3 protein: ASSLGPVPASETQY
J gene: TRBJ2-5
D gene: NA
V gene: TRBV7-2

CDR3 protein: ASSQTDGQGYGYT
J gene: TRBJ1-2
D gene: TRBD1
V gene: TRBV4-1

CDR3 protein: ASSPRGDTFMGNTIY
J gene: TRBJ1-3
D gene: NA
V gene: TRBV7-8

CDR3 protein: ASAFYRDQETQY
J gene: TRBJ2-5
D gene: NA
V gene: TRBV27

CDR3 protein: ASREGSVPQH
J gene: TRBJ1-5
D gene: NA
V gene: TRBV2

CDR3 protein: ASSQQVAGTYNEQF
J gene: TRBJ2-1
D gene: TRBD2
V gene: TRBV5-4

CDR3 protein: AISDPGGSGNTIY
J gene: TRBJ1-3
D gene: NA
V gene: TRBV10-3